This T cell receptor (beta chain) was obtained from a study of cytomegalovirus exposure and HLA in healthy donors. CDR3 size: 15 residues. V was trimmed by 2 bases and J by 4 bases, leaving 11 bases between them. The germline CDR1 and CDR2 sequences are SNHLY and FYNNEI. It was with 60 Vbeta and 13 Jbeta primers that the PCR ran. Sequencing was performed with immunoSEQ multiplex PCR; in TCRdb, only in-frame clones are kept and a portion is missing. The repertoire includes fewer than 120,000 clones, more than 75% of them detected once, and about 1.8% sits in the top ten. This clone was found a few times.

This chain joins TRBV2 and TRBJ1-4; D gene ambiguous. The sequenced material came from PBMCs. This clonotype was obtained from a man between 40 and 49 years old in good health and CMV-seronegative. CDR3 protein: CASSETRVVNEKLFF. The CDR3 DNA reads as TGTGCCAGCAGTGAAACCCGAGTCGTTAATGAAAAACTGTTTTTT.